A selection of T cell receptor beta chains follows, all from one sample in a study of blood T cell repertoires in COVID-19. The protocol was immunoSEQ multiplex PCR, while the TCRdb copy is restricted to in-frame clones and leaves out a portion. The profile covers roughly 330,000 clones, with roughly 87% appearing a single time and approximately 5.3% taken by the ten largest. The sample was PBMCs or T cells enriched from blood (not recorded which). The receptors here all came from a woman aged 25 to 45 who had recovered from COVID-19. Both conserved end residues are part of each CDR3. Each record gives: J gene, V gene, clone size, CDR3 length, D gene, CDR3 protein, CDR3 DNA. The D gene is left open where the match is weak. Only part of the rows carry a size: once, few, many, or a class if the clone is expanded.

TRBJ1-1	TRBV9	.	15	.	CASSVEAGLNTEAFF	TGTGCCAGCAGCGTAGAAGCCGGTCTGAACACTGAAGCTTTCTTT
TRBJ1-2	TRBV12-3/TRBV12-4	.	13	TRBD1	CASSLGTGLGYTF	TGTGCCAGCAGTTTAGGGACAGGGCTGGGCTACACCTTC
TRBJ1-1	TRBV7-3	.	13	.	CASSRGFNTEAFF	TGTGCCAGCAGCCGAGGATTTAACACTGAAGCTTTCTTT
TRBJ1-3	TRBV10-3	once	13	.	CAITQLSGNTIYF	TGTGCCATCACTCAACTTTCTGGAAACACCATATATTTT
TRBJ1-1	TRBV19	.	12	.	CATKTGGTEAFF	TGTGCCACAAAGACGGGGGGCACTGAAGCTTTCTTT
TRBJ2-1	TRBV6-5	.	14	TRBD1	CASSRDRGVDEQFF	TGTGCCAGCAGCCGGGACAGGGGGGTGGATGAGCAGTTCTTC
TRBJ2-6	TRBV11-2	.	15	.	CASSPGGFGANVLTF	TGTGCCAGCAGCCCTGGGGGCTTTGGGGCCAACGTCCTGACTTTC
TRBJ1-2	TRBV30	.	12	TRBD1	CAWSGQGPGYTF	TGTGCCTGGAGCGGACAGGGTCCTGGCTACACCTTC
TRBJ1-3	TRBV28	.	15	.	CASSPHGEGGNTIYF	TGTGCCAGCAGTCCCCACGGCGAGGGTGGAAACACCATATATTTT
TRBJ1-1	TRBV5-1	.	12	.	CASSLFGGKAFF	TGCGCCAGCAGCTTGTTTGGAGGGAAAGCTTTCTTT
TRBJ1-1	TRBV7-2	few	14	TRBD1	CASSQGVWVTEAFF	TGTGCCAGCAGCCAGGGGGTCTGGGTTACTGAAGCTTTCTTT
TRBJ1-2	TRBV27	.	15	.	CASTLTPSRRWGYTF	TGTGCCAGCACCCTAACCCCAAGCCGCCGTTGGGGCTACACCTTC
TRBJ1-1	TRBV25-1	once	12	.	CASSATGIEAFF	TGTGCCAGCAGTGCCACAGGGATTGAAGCTTTCTTT
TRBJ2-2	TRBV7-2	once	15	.	CASSLTPENTGELFF	TGTGCCAGCAGCTTGACTCCTGAGAACACCGGGGAGCTGTTTTTT
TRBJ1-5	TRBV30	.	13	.	CAWSGGGNQPQHF	TGTGCCTGGAGTGGGGGCGGCAATCAGCCCCAGCATTTT
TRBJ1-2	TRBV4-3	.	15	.	CASSQDRGTFVGYTF	TGCGCCAGCAGCCAAGATAGGGGGACATTTGTCGGCTACACCTTC
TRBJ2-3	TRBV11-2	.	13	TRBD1	CASSADRGGTQYF	TGTGCCAGCAGCGCGGACAGGGGAGGGACGCAGTATTTT
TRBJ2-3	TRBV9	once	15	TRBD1	CASSADRGATDTQYF	TGTGCCAGCAGCGCCGACAGGGGGGCCACAGATACGCAGTATTTT
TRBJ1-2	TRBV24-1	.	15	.	CATSDNSLSKDGYTF	TGTGCCACCAGTGATAACAGTCTGTCCAAAGATGGCTACACCTTC
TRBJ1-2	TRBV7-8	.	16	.	CASSLGERSTGYGYTF	TGTGCCAGCAGCTTAGGAGAACGCTCGACGGGCTATGGCTACACCTTC
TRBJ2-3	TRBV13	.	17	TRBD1	CASSSSRGDRGSDTQYF	TGTGCCAGCAGCTCCTCACGGGGGGACAGGGGGTCCGATACGCAGTATTTT
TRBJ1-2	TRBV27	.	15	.	CASSYRGVLGYGYTF	TGTGCCAGCAGTTATCGCGGGGTGTTGGGCTATGGCTACACCTTC
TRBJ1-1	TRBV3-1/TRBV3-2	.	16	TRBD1	CASSQSPGQGYTEAFF	TGTGCCAGCAGCCAATCACCAGGACAGGGCTACACTGAAGCTTTCTTT
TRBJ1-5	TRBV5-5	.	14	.	CASSLVSVNQPQHF	TGTGCCAGCAGCTTGGTGTCCGTCAATCAGCCCCAGCATTTT
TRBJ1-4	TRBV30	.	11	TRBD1	CALDRVEKLFF	TGTGCCTTGGACAGGGTTGAAAAACTGTTTTTT
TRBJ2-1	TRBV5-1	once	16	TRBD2	CASSLSGLAGVNEQFF	TGCGCCAGCAGCTTGAGCGGACTAGCGGGGGTTAATGAGCAGTTCTTC
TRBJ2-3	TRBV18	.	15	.	CASSPEIASTDTQYF	TGTGCCAGCTCACCCGAGATTGCTAGCACAGATACGCAGTATTTT
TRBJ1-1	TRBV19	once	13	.	CATLRQPNTEAFF	TGTGCCACCTTGAGACAGCCGAACACTGAAGCTTTCTTT
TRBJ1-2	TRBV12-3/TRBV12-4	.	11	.	CASKNERGYTF	TGTGCCAGCAAAAATGAGAGGGGCTACACCTTC
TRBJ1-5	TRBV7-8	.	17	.	CASSPFGGGRDDQPQHF	TGTGCCAGCAGCCCATTTGGGGGGGGCCGGGACGATCAGCCCCAGCATTTT
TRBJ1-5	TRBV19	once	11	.	CASSMLGPQHF	TGTGCCAGTAGTATGCTAGGGCCCCAGCATTTT
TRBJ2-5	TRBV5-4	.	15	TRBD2	CASSSKAGGGETQYF	TGTGCCAGCAGCTCAAAAGCGGGGGGGGGCGAGACCCAGTACTTC
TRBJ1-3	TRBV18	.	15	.	CASSPLQSSGNTIYF	TGTGCCAGCTCACCGTTACAGAGCTCTGGAAACACCATATATTTT
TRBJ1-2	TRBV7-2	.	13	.	CASTETGKYGYTF	TGTGCCAGCACCGAGACAGGAAAATATGGCTACACCTTC
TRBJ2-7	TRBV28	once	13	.	CASNLHGVYEQYF	TGTGCCAGCAATCTTCACGGGGTTTACGAGCAGTACTTC
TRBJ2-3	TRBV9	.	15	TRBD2	CASSARTSGTDTQYF	TGTGCCAGCAGCGCCCGGACTAGCGGCACAGATACGCAGTATTTT
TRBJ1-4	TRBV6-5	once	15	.	CASSREAATNEKLFF	TGTGCCAGCAGTCGCGAAGCTGCAACTAATGAAAAACTGTTTTTT
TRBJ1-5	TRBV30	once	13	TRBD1	CAWRTGDNQPQHF	TGTGCCTGGCGTACAGGGGACAATCAGCCCCAGCATTTT